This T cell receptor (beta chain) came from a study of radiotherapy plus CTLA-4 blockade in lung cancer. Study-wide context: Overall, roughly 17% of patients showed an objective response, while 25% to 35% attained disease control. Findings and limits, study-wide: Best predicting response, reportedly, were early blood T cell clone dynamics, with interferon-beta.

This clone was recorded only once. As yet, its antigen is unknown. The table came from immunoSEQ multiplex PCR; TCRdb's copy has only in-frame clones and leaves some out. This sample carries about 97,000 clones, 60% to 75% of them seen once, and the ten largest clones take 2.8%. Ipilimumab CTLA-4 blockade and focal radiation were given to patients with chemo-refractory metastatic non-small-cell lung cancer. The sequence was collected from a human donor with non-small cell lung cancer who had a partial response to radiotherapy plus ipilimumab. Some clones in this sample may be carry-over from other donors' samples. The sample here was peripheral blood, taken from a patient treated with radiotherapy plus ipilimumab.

In nucleotides, the CDR3 is TGCGCCAGCAGCCAAGATTTTGTGGTGGGGGGGAGCACCTACGAGCAGTACTTC. This codes for CASSQDFVVGGSTYEQYF. This sequence joins TRBV4-3 and TRBJ2-7; 7 bases agree with TRBD2. Germline trimming cut 0 bases from V and 2 bases from J; bases unmatched to any gene: 13. The CDR3 contains 18 residues. Looked up from germline, CDR1 is LGHNA and CDR2 is YSLEER.